Following are 11 T cell receptor beta chains from one sample sequenced in a study of blood T cell repertoires in COVID-19 (dated by TCRdb to between 2020 and 2021). The library was built by means of the immunoSEQ multiplex PCR assay. Imported from immuneACCESS, the table was reduced by TCRdb to in-frame sequences with V and J called. These copies leave out some clones; in studies compared against another copy, an unresolved V gene accounts for under half, and the cause of the remainder is not known. Within this sample are 200,000 or so clones, with 86% of them counted one time only. About 6% of the sample rests with the top ten. The material sequenced was peripheral blood. The receptors derive from a man older than 75 with acute or convalescent COVID-19.

This CDR3 reads CASSQLQGYEQYF. DNA of the CDR3: TGTGCCAGCAGCCAATTGCAGGGCTACGAGCAGTACTTC. The chain couples TRBV3-1 (or the pseudogene TRBV3-2) to TRBJ2-7; TRBD1 might be the D (5 bases). V lost 2 bases and J lost 3, with 8 bases in between. Germline-derived CDR1 and CDR2 are LGHDT and YNNKEL (reference sequence). The CDR3 consists of 13 residues.

A remark on this clone: Other nucleotide sequences from this sample produce the same CDR3. The chain is built from TRBV5-1 and TRBJ1-4; 8 bases are shared with TRBD1. Trimming removed 0 bases from V and 8 bases from J; junction bases left unmatched: 6. The CDR3 consists of 15 residues. Germline V gene data show CDR1 as SGHRS and CDR2 as YFSETQ. CDR3 in amino acids: CASSLGGTGREKLFF. CDR3 coding DNA: TGCGCCAGCAGCTTGGGAGGGACAGGACGGGAAAAACTGTTTTTT.

The chain joins TRBV6-5 to TRBJ2-7, with D unclear. CDR3 length: 12 amino acids. CDR1 is MNHEY, CDR2 SVGAGI, per germline. Trimming left V 5 bases short and J 3 bases short, with 8 bases between. CDR3 loop: CASSHLRYEQYV. CDR3 sequence (DNA): TGTGCCAGCAGTCATCTACGCTACGAGCAGTACGTC.

The V call is TRBV15, the J call TRBJ1-5, with D perhaps TRBD1 (5 bases). With 2 bases removed from V and 3 bases from J, the gap between germline ends came to 8 bases. The CDR3 covers 14 residues. Germline CDR1 and CDR2: LNHNV and YYDKDF (reference sequence). The CDR3 DNA sequence: TGTGCCACCAGCAGACCTGGGGCCAATCAGCCCCAGCATTTT. It encodes CATSRPGANQPQHF. Full variable domain (remainder filled in from reference TRBV15 and TRBJ1-5): DAMVIQNPRYQVTQFGKPVTLSCSQTLNHNVMYWYQQKSSQAPKLLFHYYDKDFNNEADTPDNFQSRRPNTSFCFLDIRSPGLGDTAMYLCATSRPGANQPQHFGDGTRLSIL.

This sequence joins TRBV6-5 and TRBJ1-5; 9 bases are a match to TRBD1. The CDR3 has 15 amino acids. Per germline, CDR1 MNHEY and CDR2 SVGAGI. V gave up 6 bases and J gave up 6 bases; unmatched junction bases: 9. The CDR3 nucleotides are TGTGCCAGCAGCTCTGGACAGGGGAGGGTTCAGCCCCAGCATTTT. Protein product: CASSSGQGRVQPQHF.

This clone was seen only a few times. This chain joins TRBV6-5 and TRBJ1-4; D gene unclear. The CDR3 loop spans 14 amino acids. Per germline, CDR1 MNHEY and CDR2 SVGAGI. The V gene lost 5 bases and the J gene lost 1 base, with 8 bases spanning the gap. CDR3 residues: CASSRQKTNEKLFF. The CDR3 bases are TGTGCCAGCAGTCGACAAAAAACTAATGAAAAACTGTTTTTT.

The chain joins TRBV27 to TRBJ2-2; D perhaps matches TRBD1 (5 bases). Trimming removed 4 bases at V and 5 bases at J, with 11 bases between. Germline V CDR1 and CDR2: MNHEY, SMNVEV (reference sequence). The CDR3 extends over 14 amino acids. Written as DNA, the CDR3 is TGTGCCAGCAGTTCCCCCTACAGGACCGGGGAGCTGTTTTTT. It is translated as CASSSPYRTGELFF.

This clone has a handful of counts. The gene calls are TRBV28 and TRBJ2-7; TRBD1 matches 7 bases. Germline V gene lookup returns CDR1 MDHEN and CDR2 SYDVKM. The CDR3 runs 14 residues. J lost 3 bases, V lost 1 base, and 3 bases had no gene match. CDR3 region: CASSLFGTVYEQYF. Written as DNA, the CDR3 is TGTGCCAGCAGTTTATTCGGGACAGTCTACGAGCAGTACTTC.

The rearrangement uses TRBV5-1 and TRBJ1-1; TRBD1 matches 7 bases. Trimming took 0 bases from V and 3 from J; bases not matched to a gene: 8. CDR3 length: 16 residues. The germline gives CDR1 SGHRS, CDR2 YFSETQ. CDR3 protein: CASSLERGRMDTEAFF. The CDR3 nucleotides read TGCGCCAGCAGCTTGGAAAGGGGGCGTATGGACACTGAAGCTTTCTTT.

This clone occurred once. The chain combines TRBV6-2 or TRBV6-3 with TRBJ1-2; the D gene is possibly TRBD1 (5 bases). This CDR3 comprises 15 residues. Germline V gene data show CDR1 as MNHEY and CDR2 as SVGEGT. Trimming shortened V by 0 bases and J by 6 bases, and 14 bases separated the two germline ends. CDR3 nucleotides: TGTGCCAGCAGTTACTCAGTTCGCAGGGTGGATGGCTACACCTTC. It is translated as CASSYSVRRVDGYTF.

This clone was seen only once. The genes are TRBV24-1 and TRBJ1-2; weak D call: TRBD1 (5 bases). CDR1 is KGHDR and CDR2 is SFDVKD in the germline V gene. Trimming took 4 bases from V and 7 from J, leaving 9 bases between them. CDR3 length: 12 residues. The CDR3 is CATSDYRFGYTF. The CDR3 nucleotides read TGTGCCACCAGTGACTACAGGTTTGGCTACACCTTC.